The rows below give T cell receptor beta chains drawn from one sample of a study of blood T cell repertoires in COVID-19. TCRdb keeps only in-frame clones here, not all; method: immunoSEQ multiplex PCR. The table includes about 140,000 clones, about 79% detected once. The sample taken for sequencing was PBMCs or T cells enriched from blood (not recorded which). The receptors here all came from a woman aged 45-60 years who had recovered from COVID-19. CDR3s leave out the opening cysteine and the closing phenylalanine or tryptophan. Each record gives: J gene, clone size, V gene, CDR3 protein. Expanded clones are given a class, and other clones once, few, many or no size at all.

j_gene: TRBJ1-1
abundance: few
v_gene: TRBV4-1
CDR3aa: ASSSRQGDTEAF

j_gene: TRBJ1-4
abundance: many
v_gene: TRBV7-9
CDR3aa: ASSYTGSGNEKLF

j_gene: TRBJ2-3
abundance: -
v_gene: TRBV13
CDR3aa: ASSLGPYTQY

j_gene: TRBJ2-1
abundance: many
v_gene: TRBV9
CDR3aa: ASSVPSIGAEQF

j_gene: TRBJ1-5
abundance: few
v_gene: TRBV7-9
CDR3aa: ASSSQTGRQPQH

j_gene: TRBJ1-3
abundance: -
v_gene: TRBV3-1/TRBV3-2
CDR3aa: ASSQSGSRGNTIY

j_gene: TRBJ2-7
abundance: once
v_gene: TRBV27
CDR3aa: ASSFGSGLYEQY

j_gene: TRBJ1-5
abundance: -
v_gene: TRBV19
CDR3aa: ASSLRTELSNQPQH

j_gene: TRBJ1-2
abundance: -
v_gene: TRBV11-2
CDR3aa: ASSSTEYSADGYT

j_gene: TRBJ2-6
abundance: -
v_gene: TRBV6-5
CDR3aa: ASSSGVSGANVLT

j_gene: TRBJ1-2
abundance: -
v_gene: TRBV6-6
CDR3aa: ASSYSGRANYGYT

j_gene: TRBJ1-2
abundance: once
v_gene: TRBV21-1
CDR3aa: ASSMTGLGYGYT

j_gene: TRBJ2-3
abundance: -
v_gene: TRBV30
CDR3aa: AWSGGLAGGPVDTQY

j_gene: TRBJ1-5
abundance: -
v_gene: TRBV21-1
CDR3aa: ASSPRGDQPQH

j_gene: TRBJ1-2
abundance: -
v_gene: TRBV5-4
CDR3aa: ASSLRGGYT

j_gene: TRBJ1-3
abundance: -
v_gene: TRBV19
CDR3aa: ASSDRTRNTIY

j_gene: TRBJ1-4
abundance: -
v_gene: TRBV5-6
CDR3aa: ASSLGGGLNEKLF

j_gene: TRBJ1-5
abundance: -
v_gene: TRBV19
CDR3aa: ASRPSGGSQPQH

j_gene: TRBJ2-3
abundance: -
v_gene: TRBV28
CDR3aa: ASTPHVLAGDYTDTQY

j_gene: TRBJ2-7
abundance: -
v_gene: TRBV7-9
CDR3aa: ASSLDSTGRGEQY

j_gene: TRBJ2-7
abundance: -
v_gene: TRBV14
CDR3aa: ASSQALEQY

j_gene: TRBJ2-1
abundance: -
v_gene: TRBV11-2
CDR3aa: ASSFLQGLAGDEQF

j_gene: TRBJ2-4
abundance: -
v_gene: TRBV19
CDR3aa: ASSPTGHKNIQY

j_gene: TRBJ2-3
abundance: few
v_gene: TRBV3-1/TRBV3-2
CDR3aa: ASSRRRESGTDTQY

j_gene: TRBJ1-6
abundance: -
v_gene: TRBV19
CDR3aa: ASNSKWAGGSPLH

j_gene: TRBJ1-3
abundance: -
v_gene: TRBV7-6
CDR3aa: ASSLGPSDYSGNTIY

j_gene: TRBJ2-1
abundance: -
v_gene: TRBV7-9
CDR3aa: ASSLGSALSYNEQF

j_gene: TRBJ2-2
abundance: -
v_gene: TRBV18
CDR3aa: ASSPRQGVMSGELF

j_gene: TRBJ2-7
abundance: few
v_gene: TRBV10-3
CDR3aa: AISPDGGAYEQY

j_gene: TRBJ2-4
abundance: -
v_gene: TRBV5-1
CDR3aa: ASSLLTGGRENIQY

j_gene: TRBJ2-2
abundance: -
v_gene: TRBV5-1
CDR3aa: ASSLVAGGELF

j_gene: TRBJ2-1
abundance: once
v_gene: TRBV30
CDR3aa: AWSIKRASGGRTNYNEQF

j_gene: TRBJ2-7
abundance: -
v_gene: TRBV10-3
CDR3aa: AISSDRDSYEQY

j_gene: TRBJ1-2
abundance: -
v_gene: TRBV10-1
CDR3aa: ASSESEQYGYT

j_gene: TRBJ2-5
abundance: -
v_gene: TRBV25-1
CDR3aa: ASSPRGGQETQY

j_gene: TRBJ1-5
abundance: -
v_gene: TRBV19
CDR3aa: ATTSDRGGDQPQH

j_gene: TRBJ1-2
abundance: -
v_gene: TRBV9
CDR3aa: ASSVWGEGGYT

j_gene: TRBJ1-2
abundance: -
v_gene: TRBV28
CDR3aa: ASRPGGVYGYT

j_gene: TRBJ2-2
abundance: -
v_gene: TRBV11-2
CDR3aa: ASSLGRAQDTGELF

j_gene: TRBJ1-1
abundance: -
v_gene: TRBV19
CDR3aa: ATASLTTSNTEAF

j_gene: TRBJ1-1
abundance: -
v_gene: TRBV27
CDR3aa: ASSDPPTQNTEAF

j_gene: TRBJ2-2
abundance: -
v_gene: TRBV7-3
CDR3aa: ASSVRLAGGTGELF

j_gene: TRBJ1-2
abundance: -
v_gene: TRBV5-1
CDR3aa: ASSLAEVNYGYT

j_gene: TRBJ1-4
abundance: -
v_gene: TRBV9
CDR3aa: ASSEGGSTNEKLF

j_gene: TRBJ2-1
abundance: -
v_gene: TRBV27
CDR3aa: ASSLIRQYTGNEQF

j_gene: TRBJ2-1
abundance: -
v_gene: TRBV7-8
CDR3aa: ASSLGGGLAEFEQF

j_gene: TRBJ1-1
abundance: -
v_gene: TRBV5-4
CDR3aa: ASSLGGETGNTEAF

j_gene: TRBJ1-4
abundance: -
v_gene: TRBV14
CDR3aa: ASSQEIGGVEKLF

j_gene: TRBJ1-2
abundance: -
v_gene: TRBV4-1
CDR3aa: ASREGTGNGYT

j_gene: TRBJ1-3
abundance: few
v_gene: TRBV3-1/TRBV3-2
CDR3aa: ASSPLRGGHGNTIY

j_gene: TRBJ2-7
abundance: -
v_gene: TRBV18
CDR3aa: ASSPGPQGATYEQY

j_gene: TRBJ1-1
abundance: -
v_gene: TRBV5-8
CDR3aa: ASSLFSGLNTEAF

j_gene: TRBJ2-3
abundance: -
v_gene: TRBV20-1
CDR3aa: SATADTQY

j_gene: TRBJ2-5
abundance: few
v_gene: TRBV18
CDR3aa: ASSPTLAGEETQY

j_gene: TRBJ2-3
abundance: -
v_gene: TRBV3-1/TRBV3-2
CDR3aa: ASSQRSTGAYTQY

j_gene: TRBJ1-5
abundance: -
v_gene: TRBV30
CDR3aa: AWSISEQGVYQPQH

j_gene: TRBJ2-7
abundance: -
v_gene: TRBV12-5
CDR3aa: ASAIGQGSLGEQY

j_gene: TRBJ1-5
abundance: once
v_gene: TRBV16
CDR3aa: ASSQSRSGGSNQPQH

j_gene: TRBJ2-1
abundance: -
v_gene: TRBV10-3
CDR3aa: AISGEASGSSDEQF